The 4 T cell receptor beta chains given below trace back to one sample, sequenced in a study of CD8 T cells in Susac syndrome. RNA was extracted with the RNeasy kit, and a quantity of roughly 0.45 to 1 ug was reverse transcribed using random hexamers. Each CDR3 protein gets one entry after TCRdb re-called the immunoSEQ multiplex PCR reads with MiXCR. This sample has 110,000 to 150,000 distinct CDR3 sequences, with 94% found just once. The sequenced sample consisted of CD8+ T cells from PBMCs. All receptors derive from a human donor in good health.

The chain carries TRBV13 and TRBJ2-2, with TRBD1 matching over 7 bases. Looked up from germline, CDR1 is PRHDT and CDR2 is FYEKMQ (reference sequence). The CDR3 has 14 residues. The trim removed 3 bases at V and 6 bases at J, leaving 4 bases unmatched. The CDR3 loop reads CASSLQGVAGELFF. The CDR3 DNA reads as TGTGCCAGCAGCTTGCAGGGGGTAGCCGGGGAGCTGTTTTTT.

This chain joins TRBV27 and TRBJ2-7; TRBD1 might be the D (6 bases). With 8 bases removed from V and 3 bases from J, the gap between germline ends came to 14 bases. CDR1 MNHEY and CDR2 SMNVEV come from the germline V gene (reference sequence). This CDR3 region has 13 residues. DNA for the CDR3: TGTGCCAGCGCAAACAGGGTGGGCTACGAGCAGTACTTC. It encodes CASANRVGYEQYF.

The J gene is TRBJ2-3, the V gene TRBV14; D gene ambiguous. The CDR3 spans 13 residues. V was clipped by 0 bases and J by 6 bases, with 7 bases between them. From germline, CDR1 is SGHDN and CDR2 FVKESK. CDR3 sequence: CASSQDRRDTQYF. The CDR3 coding sequence is TGTGCCAGCAGCCAAGATCGGCGGGATACGCAGTATTTT.

The chain links TRBV3-1 to TRBJ1-1; 7 bases are shared with TRBD1. The CDR3 runs to 14 residues. The germline CDR1 and CDR2 sequences are LGHDT and YNNKEL (reference sequence). V dropped 5 bases and J dropped 5; count of bases not matched to a gene: 8. CDR3 residues: CASSVPGGPTEAFF. The CDR3 region has the DNA TGTGCCAGCAGCGTCCCAGGGGGGCCTACTGAAGCTTTCTTT. Filled out from reference TRBV3-1 and TRBJ1-1, the complete variable domain reads DTAVSQTPKYLVTQMGNDKSIKCEQNLGHDTMYWYKQDSKKFLKIMFSYNNKELIINETVPNRFSPKSPDKAHLNLHINSLELGDSAVYFCASSVPGGPTEAFFGQGTRLTVV.